This T cell receptor (beta chain) came from a study of shared clonotypes between healthy human individuals. Study context: A couple of women and a few men aged 18 to 49 made up the donors. Three plates each covered CD4 naive and memory; CD8 naive two, CD8 memory one. Overall study results and limits: Relative to their counterparts shared across all four donors, non-shared clonotypes exhibited diminished generation probabilities.

This clone was seen a single time. Its antigen is not known. Cells designated naive CD8 were CD45RO-negative and were positively selected for CCR7, with terminally differentiated effector memory CD45RA+ cells excluded. The authors ran the assay at deep level. Some clones are missing from TCRdb's copy, which holds only in-frame ones; the method was immunoSEQ multiplex PCR. This repertoire shows approximately 740,000 clones, about 91% found once; its top ten account for around 24%. Germline values: CDR1 SEHNR, CDR2 FQNEAQ (reference sequence). This CDR3 is built from 16 residues. The germline V and J ends were trimmed by 4 bases and 7 bases, with 22 bases remaining between them.

This sequence joins TRBV7-9 and TRBJ2-5, with TRBD2 as a possible D gene (6 bases). This sequence was found in a man aged 25 to 45 in good health. The sequenced sample consisted of naive CD8+ T cells sorted from blood. CDR3 protein: CASSSPVMRDRGTQYF. CDR3 DNA sequence: TGTGCCAGCAGCTCACCCGTCATGCGGGATCGAGGGACCCAGTACTTC.